This is a list of T cell receptor beta chains from one sample in a study of blood T cell repertoires in COVID-19. This table comes from immunoSEQ multiplex PCR, and its TCRdb copy is limited to in-frame clones, with some not included. The data show 150,000 to 200,000 clones, roughly four fifths seen once. Source material: peripheral blood. These receptors were obtained from a man aged 55 to 69 with active or convalescent COVID-19. The CDR3 runs from the conserved cysteine through the conserved F or W. Fields, in order: D gene, V gene, clone size, J gene, CDR3 protein, CDR3 DNA. D genes are given only for firm matches. Clone size is given for some rows only: seen once, a few or many times, or a class if the clone is expanded.

>TRBD1|TRBV28|NA|TRBJ1-3
CASSTGAPGNTIYF
TGTGCCAGCAGTACAGGGGCACCGGGAAACACCATATATTTT
>TRBD1|TRBV28|NA|TRBJ1-6
CASSLADRFDSPLHF
TGTGCCAGCAGTTTAGCGGACAGGTTCGATTCACCCCTCCACTTT
>TRBD2|TRBV7-9|NA|TRBJ2-1
CASSPRLAGLTYNEQFF
TGTGCCAGCAGCCCAAGGCTAGCGGGTTTGACCTACAATGAGCAGTTCTTC
>NA|TRBV5-5|NA|TRBJ2-6
CASSLGSQGYPGANVLTF
TGTGCCAGCAGCTTGGGGTCACAGGGTTACCCTGGGGCCAACGTCCTGACTTTC
>NA|TRBV7-9|NA|TRBJ1-1
CASSSGTRVGTEAFF
TGTGCCAGCAGCAGCGGGACAAGGGTTGGCACTGAAGCTTTCTTT
>NA|TRBV10-3|NA|TRBJ1-4
CAISAYGTNEKLFF
TGTGCCATCAGTGCCTACGGAACTAATGAAAAACTGTTTTTT
>TRBD1|TRBV5-1|NA|TRBJ2-3
CASSYRTGGTTDTQYF
TGCGCCAGCAGCTACCGGACAGGGGGTACAACAGATACGCAGTATTTT
>NA|TRBV15|NA|TRBJ2-1
CATSSETRSGNEQFF
TGTGCCACCAGCAGTGAAACTAGGTCGGGGAATGAGCAGTTCTTC
>TRBD2|TRBV4-2|NA|TRBJ2-7
CASSQVAGSSYEQYF
TGTGCCAGCAGCCAAGTAGCGGGGAGCTCCTACGAGCAGTACTTC
>TRBD2|TRBV5-1|NA|TRBJ2-2
CASSLNYGGSDTGELFF
TGCGCCAGCAGCTTGAATTATGGCGGGAGTGACACCGGGGAGCTGTTTTTT
>NA|TRBV10-3|NA|TRBJ2-2
CAISGEGLNTGELFF
TGTGCCATCAGTGGTGAGGGACTTAATACCGGGGAGCTGTTTTTT
>TRBD2|TRBV6-5|NA|TRBJ2-7
CASSSIAGEAYEQYF
TGTGCCAGCAGTTCCATAGCGGGAGAAGCCTACGAGCAGTACTTC
>NA|TRBV12-3/TRBV12-4|NA|TRBJ1-2
CASRPGLIYGYTF
TGTGCCAGCAGACCGGGACTGATCTATGGCTACACCTTC
>NA|TRBV28|NA|TRBJ1-2
CASIPTSPRPGQRFHGYTF
TGTGCCAGCATTCCCACTTCCCCCAGGCCCGGTCAGAGATTTCATGGCTACACCTTC
>TRBD1|TRBV7-3|NA|TRBJ1-2
CASSPRAGTGGYTF
TGTGCCAGCAGCCCCAGGGCGGGGACAGGTGGCTACACCTTC
>TRBD1|TRBV19|NA|TRBJ2-7
CASSPRDRAYEQYF
TGTGCCAGTAGCCCACGGGACAGAGCCTACGAGCAGTACTTC
>NA|TRBV28|NA|TRBJ1-5
CASSPQGGSNQPQHF
TGTGCCAGCAGTCCACAGGGTGGCAGCAATCAGCCCCAGCATTTT
>NA|TRBV7-3|NA|TRBJ2-5
CASSPGGRQETQYF
TGTGCCAGCAGCCCAGGGGGGCGGCAAGAGACCCAGTACTTC
>TRBD1|TRBV5-1|few|TRBJ1-4
CASSLGLTGRSREKLFF
TGCGCCAGCAGCTTGGGTTTGACAGGGCGGTCGAGAGAAAAACTGTTTTTT
>TRBD1|TRBV2|NA|TRBJ1-5
CASSGGQGTVGNQPQHF
TGTGCCAGCAGTGGGGGACAGGGGACAGTGGGCAATCAGCCCCAGCATTTT
>TRBD1|TRBV20-1|NA|TRBJ1-1
CSAQGDTEAFF
TGCAGTGCCCAGGGGGACACTGAAGCTTTCTTT
>TRBD2|TRBV4-2|NA|TRBJ2-1
CASSPIPTSGGYNEQFF
TGTGCCAGCAGCCCAATCCCGACTAGCGGGGGATACAATGAGCAGTTCTTC
>NA|TRBV24-1|few|TRBJ1-5
CATSDSRESTFNQPQHF
TGTGCCACCAGTGACTCCCGGGAGAGCACTTTCAATCAGCCCCAGCATTTT
>NA|TRBV7-9|NA|TRBJ2-7
CASSLASASSYEQYF
TGTGCCAGCAGCTTAGCTAGCGCGAGCTCCTACGAGCAGTACTTC
>TRBD2|TRBV10-3|few|TRBJ2-1
CAISDRTSGGYNEQFF
TGTGCCATCAGTGACCGGACTAGCGGGGGCTACAATGAGCAGTTCTTC
>TRBD2|TRBV14|NA|TRBJ2-1
CASSPSGSFFNEQFF
TGTGCCAGCAGTCCCAGCGGGAGCTTCTTCAATGAGCAGTTCTTC
>TRBD1|TRBV7-2|NA|TRBJ1-1
CASSQAPQGRGQGEAFF
TGTGCCAGCAGCCAAGCACCTCAGGGCAGGGGGCAGGGTGAAGCTTTCTTT
>NA|TRBV19|NA|TRBJ1-3
CASSMKGTTGNTIYF
TGTGCCAGTAGTATGAAGGGGACAACTGGAAACACCATATATTTT
>TRBD1|TRBV9|NA|TRBJ1-4
CASSLGTGASGKLFF
TGTGCCAGCAGCTTGGGGACAGGGGCGTCGGGAAAACTGTTTTTT
>NA|TRBV10-3|NA|TRBJ2-7
CAISGPRGGEQYF
TGTGCCATCAGTGGACCCAGGGGAGGGGAGCAGTACTTC